A selection of T cell receptor beta chains follows, all from one sample in a study of cytomegalovirus exposure and HLA in healthy donors. Sequencing was performed with immunoSEQ multiplex PCR; in TCRdb, only in-frame clones are kept and a portion is missing. The table shows 63,000 or so clones, with 80% occurring only once. Sequenced material: PBMCs. The receptors shown here come from a woman aged 25-40 years in good health and CMV-seronegative. CDR3s include the opening cysteine and the closing phenylalanine or tryptophan. D genes are given only for firm matches. Where a row states a size, it is once, few, many or the class of an expanded clone; other rows omit it.

d_gene	abundance	v_gene	j_gene	CDR3aa	CDR3nt
TRBD2	.	TRBV6-1	TRBJ2-3	CASNPLAGTDTQYF	TGTGCCAGCAATCCCCTAGCGGGCACAGATACGCAGTATTTT
TRBD1	.	TRBV27	TRBJ1-1	CASKGAGGTEAFF	TGTGCCAGCAAGGGGGCAGGGGGGACTGAAGCTTTCTTT
.	.	TRBV29-1	TRBJ2-3	CSVRWSAADTQYF	TGCAGCGTTCGTTGGTCTGCCGCGGATACGCAGTATTTT
.	once	TRBV7-9	TRBJ1-5	CASSTQGSNQPQHF	TGTGCCAGCAGCACGCAGGGAAGCAATCAGCCCCAGCATTTT
TRBD1	.	TRBV5-4	TRBJ1-2	CASRHGTEAFFYGYTF	TGTGCCAGCAGACACGGGACAGAGGCCTTTTTCTATGGCTACACCTTC
.	.	TRBV29-1	TRBJ2-4	CSVDNGTGPLAKNIQYF	TGCAGCGTTGACAACGGTACAGGCCCCCTAGCCAAAAACATTCAGTACTTC
TRBD1	once	TRBV29-1	TRBJ2-5	CSVRTGVETQYF	TGCAGCGTTCGGACAGGGGTGGAGACCCAGTACTTC
TRBD1	.	TRBV25-1	TRBJ2-7	CASSEYEDRGREQYF	TGTGCCAGCAGTGAATATGAGGACAGGGGACGCGAGCAGTACTTC
TRBD2	.	TRBV29-1	TRBJ2-1	CSVQGTSGDEQFF	TGCAGCGTACAAGGGACTAGCGGAGACGAGCAGTTCTTC
TRBD1	few	TRBV28	TRBJ2-7	CASSPDRGHREQYF	TGTGCCAGCAGTCCGGACAGGGGGCATAGGGAGCAGTACTTC
TRBD1	.	TRBV4-1	TRBJ1-2	CASSQGSGQANYGYTF	TGCGCCAGCAGCCAGGGGTCCGGACAGGCTAACTATGGCTACACCTTC
TRBD1	.	TRBV9	TRBJ2-3	CASSVSQGVTDTQYF	TGTGCCAGCAGCGTCTCACAGGGGGTCACAGATACGCAGTATTTT
TRBD2	.	TRBV11-3	TRBJ2-7	CASSPRGGRSYEQYF	TGTGCCAGCAGCCCGCGGGGGGGACGGTCCTACGAGCAGTACTTC
TRBD1	few	TRBV5-5	TRBJ2-7	CASSLHSATGGYEQYF	TGTGCCAGCAGCTTGCACTCTGCGACAGGGGGTTACGAGCAGTACTTC
.	.	TRBV2	TRBJ2-5	CASTKETQYF	TGTGCCAGCACTAAAGAGACCCAGTACTTC
.	.	TRBV7-9	TRBJ2-1	CASSWTGSYNEQFF	TGTGCCAGCAGCTGGACCGGGAGCTACAATGAGCAGTTCTTC
.	few	TRBV2	TRBJ1-2	CASSVSRANYGYTF	TGTGCCAGCAGTGTCAGCAGGGCTAACTATGGCTACACCTTC
.	.	TRBV2	TRBJ2-5	CASSRTTQETQYF	TGTGCCAGCAGTAGGACTACACAAGAGACCCAGTACTTC
TRBD1	.	TRBV7-9	TRBJ1-5	CASSSPGGGNQPQHF	TGTGCCAGCAGCTCTCCAGGGGGCGGCAATCAGCCCCAGCATTTT
.	.	TRBV19	TRBJ2-7	CASSIGRETDEQYF	TGTGCCAGTAGTATTGGCAGGGAAACGGACGAGCAGTACTTC
.	.	TRBV9	TRBJ2-1	CASSGGSGRGSYNEQFF	TGTGCCAGCAGCGGGGGGTCTGGGCGGGGCTCCTACAATGAGCAGTTCTTC
TRBD2	.	TRBV7-2	TRBJ2-7	CASSLSAGGLAYEQYF	TGTGCCAGCAGCTTATCGGCAGGGGGACTAGCGTACGAGCAGTACTTC
.	.	TRBV5-6	TRBJ1-2	CASSLAGLGGYTF	TGTGCCAGCAGCTTGGCTGGGCTCGGCGGCTACACCTTC
TRBD2	.	TRBV6-5	TRBJ2-1	CASSLSGTSYNEQFF	TGTGCCAGCAGCCTTAGCGGGACCTCCTACAATGAGCAGTTCTTC
.	.	TRBV15	TRBJ1-2	CATRASRANYGYTF	TGTGCCACCAGAGCCTCGAGAGCGAACTATGGCTACACCTTC
.	.	TRBV6-1	TRBJ1-2	CASSDPGIRGYTF	TGTGCCAGCAGTGATCCAGGAATTCGAGGCTACACCTTC
TRBD1	.	TRBV30	TRBJ2-7	CAWDRGYEQYF	TGTGCCTGGGACAGGGGCTACGAGCAGTACTTC
.	once	TRBV7-3	TRBJ1-6	CASSLTVLNSPLHF	TGTGCCAGCAGCCTCACGGTCCTTAATTCACCCCTCCACTTT
.	.	TRBV30	TRBJ2-2	CAWTNTGELFF	TGTGCCTGGACAAACACCGGGGAGCTGTTTTTT
.	.	TRBV7-9	TRBJ1-5	CASRLLPPINQPQHF	TGTGCCAGCAGGTTACTGCCGCCTATCAATCAGCCCCAGCATTTT
TRBD2	few	TRBV5-1	TRBJ2-2	CASSDNPGLGNTGELFF	TGCGCCAGCAGCGACAACCCGGGACTAGGGAACACCGGGGAGCTGTTTTTT
TRBD2	.	TRBV30	TRBJ2-1	CAWSLSGGLSYNEQFF	TGTGCCTGGAGTTTAAGCGGGGGACTGTCCTACAATGAGCAGTTCTTC
TRBD1	.	TRBV25-1	TRBJ1-4	CASRETGGMEKLFF	TGTGCCAGCAGGGAGACAGGGGGCATGGAAAAACTGTTTTTT
.	.	TRBV6-5	TRBJ2-1	CASRPFKAVLDEQFF	TGTGCCAGCAGGCCATTTAAAGCGGTATTGGATGAGCAGTTCTTC
.	.	TRBV9	TRBJ1-3	CASSVAGEDTIYF	TGTGCCAGCAGCGTAGCTGGAGAGGACACCATATATTTT
.	.	TRBV7-8	TRBJ1-1	CASSDRPNTEAFF	TGTGCCAGCAGCGACAGGCCGAACACTGAAGCTTTCTTT
.	.	TRBV14	TRBJ2-3	CASSGPGYRLTDTQYF	TGTGCCAGCAGCGGACCAGGGTATAGGCTAACAGATACGCAGTATTTT
.	.	TRBV4-3	TRBJ2-1	CASSQDTAGTAPNEQFF	TGCGCCAGCAGCCAAGATACTGCGGGAACGGCTCCCAATGAGCAGTTCTTC
TRBD1	.	TRBV30	TRBJ1-1	CARTGRDTEAFF	TGTGCCAGGACAGGGAGGGACACTGAAGCTTTCTTT
.	.	TRBV9	TRBJ2-5	CASSRSPGETQYF	TGTGCCAGCAGCCGATCGCCGGGAGAGACCCAGTACTTC
.	.	TRBV28	TRBJ2-5	CASSSNILQETQYF	TGTGCCAGCAGTTCGAACATCCTTCAAGAGACCCAGTACTTC
.	.	TRBV6-5	TRBJ1-1	CASKKQGNTEAFF	TGTGCCAGCAAGAAACAGGGGAACACTGAAGCTTTCTTT
.	.	TRBV30	TRBJ1-2	CAWSDGSGYTF	TGTGCCTGGAGTGACGGTTCGGGCTACACCTTC
TRBD2	.	TRBV13	TRBJ2-5	CASSSTSGVLGEETQYF	TGTGCCAGCAGCTCGACTAGCGGGGTCCTTGGGGAAGAGACCCAGTACTTC
.	.	TRBV5-1	TRBJ1-2	CASSLSRDYGYTF	TGCGCCAGCAGCTTGTCCCGGGACTATGGCTACACCTTC
.	.	TRBV9	TRBJ2-1	CASSVGSGNEQFF	TGTGCCAGCAGCGTAGGGTCGGGGAATGAGCAGTTCTTC
.	few	TRBV4-3	TRBJ2-2	CASSQVHSSNTGELFF	TGCGCCAGCAGCCAAGTTCACTCTTCGAACACCGGGGAGCTGTTTTTT
TRBD1	.	TRBV9	TRBJ2-7	CASSVGAGGMYEQYF	TGTGCCAGCAGCGTAGGGGCAGGGGGTATGTACGAGCAGTACTTC
TRBD2	.	TRBV7-2	TRBJ2-5	CASSLAGVAGGPIRTQYF	TGTGCCAGCAGCTTAGCGGGAGTAGCGGGAGGGCCTATCCGGACCCAGTACTTC
TRBD1	.	TRBV4-1	TRBJ2-7	CASSQGAGTGGEQYF	TGCGCCAGCAGCCAAGGCGCCGGGACAGGGGGCGAGCAGTACTTC
.	.	TRBV23-1	TRBJ1-3	CASSQPTGRPNTIYF	TGCGCCAGCAGTCAGCCAACAGGGCGTCCCAACACCATATATTTT
.	.	TRBV4-1	TRBJ1-6	CASSQVLEGQDSPLHF	TGCGCCAGCAGCCAAGTTCTGGAGGGGCAGGATTCACCCCTCCACTTT
TRBD2	.	TRBV6-1	TRBJ2-7	CASNGGGASDEQYF	TGTGCCAGCAACGGCGGGGGGGCCTCGGACGAGCAGTACTTC
.	.	TRBV9	TRBJ2-1	CASSQPTDNEQFF	TGTGCCAGCAGCCAACCGACTGACAATGAGCAGTTCTTC
TRBD1	.	TRBV30	TRBJ2-1	CALGTGGYNEQFF	TGTGCCCTGGGGACAGGGGGGTACAATGAGCAGTTCTTC